This T cell receptor (beta chain) was found in a study of T-cell reconstitution after alpha-beta-depleted transplantation in children (dated by TCRdb to between 2015 and 2016). Context from the whole study: Using TCR repertoire profiling, the study quantitatively followed how T-cell immune reconstitution unfolded in children after TCRalphabeta/CD19-depleted allogeneic hematopoietic cell transplantation. Broader findings and caveats from the paper: The apparently early recovery of alphabetaT-cell counts about two months after transplant reportedly depended on only several hundred rapidly expanded clones that came from non-depleted graft cells. Over the following months the frequencies of hyperexpanded clones went down, and after one year T-cell counts and TCRbeta diversity were mostly credited to newly produced T cells. In some patients, high TCRbeta diversity at day 60 was attributed to recipient T cells and intrathymic progenitors that had survived conditioning.

The CDR3, from cysteine to phenylalanine, totals 19 residues. The DNA shown is the 57-base CDR3, in frame from base 1. Taken from the germline V gene, the CDR1 and CDR2 loops are SGHDT and YYEEEE. At the junction V is shortened by 4 bases and J by 3 bases, with 25 bases in between. The library came from PCR. Sequencing instrument: Illumina HiSeq 2500. To normalize quantification of the TCRbeta repertoire, the TCR libraries were built with molecular barcoding that relied on unique molecular identifiers. TCRdb reprocessing: public reads trimmed at Q25 with fastp, clones called with MiXCR, in-frame beta chains kept. For every CDR3 protein sequence, its rows merge into one entry that carries the most common genes and DNA. The sample includes roughly 5,000 distinct CDR3 sequences, with 7.3% observed a single time. The ten top clones hold about 2% of the sample. The meaning of the sample's time point label: day 60 (about 2 months) after transplantation. The label giving this sample's treatment or condition can be read as: allogeneic hematopoietic cell transplantation with graft depleted of TCRalphabeta T cells and CD19 B cells. TCRalphabeta/CD19-depleted allogeneic hematopoietic cell grafts were given to the transplant recipients, all of whom were children.

This clonotype is assessed as medium-sized (0.01 to 0.1%). The target of this receptor is not known. There are no base qualities to consult, and no much larger clone falls within one base. The V and J genes are TRBV5-6 and TRBJ2-2; perhaps TRBD2 is the D gene, with 6 bases matching. The TCR sequence derives from a boy under two years old who had a stem cell transplant for SCID, so the T cells may come from the graft donor. The source material was PBMCs, mostly from graft donor cells, sampled 60 days after TCRalphabeta/CD19-depleted stem cell transplant. The CDR3 is CASSATGTPDTGDTGELFF. The DNA sequence is given as TGTGCCAGCAGCGCAACCGGGACCCCAGACACGGGAGACACCGGGGAGCTGTTTTTT.